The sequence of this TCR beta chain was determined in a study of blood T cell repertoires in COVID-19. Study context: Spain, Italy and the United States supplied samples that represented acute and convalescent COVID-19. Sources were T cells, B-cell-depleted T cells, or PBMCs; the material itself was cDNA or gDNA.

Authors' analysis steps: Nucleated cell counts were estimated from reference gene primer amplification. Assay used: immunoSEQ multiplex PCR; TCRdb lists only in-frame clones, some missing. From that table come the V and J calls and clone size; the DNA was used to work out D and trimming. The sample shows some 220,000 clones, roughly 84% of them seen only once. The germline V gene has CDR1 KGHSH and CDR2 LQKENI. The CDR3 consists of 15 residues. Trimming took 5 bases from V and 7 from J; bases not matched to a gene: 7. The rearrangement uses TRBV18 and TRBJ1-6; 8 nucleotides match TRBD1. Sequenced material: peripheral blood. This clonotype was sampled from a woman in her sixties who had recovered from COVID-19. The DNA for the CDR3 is TGTGCCAGCTCAGGTCAGGGGGCGATGAATTCACCCCTCCACTTT. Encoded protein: CASSGQGAMNSPLHF.